One sample yielded the 10 T cell receptor beta chains listed below, sequenced in a study of Ad26.COV2.S vaccination and SARS-CoV-2 variants. Treatment meaning: approximately 18 received Ad26.COV2.S at low or high dose, single or two shots; about 5 received placebo; per-sample allocation not given. After the first vaccine or placebo injection, samples were drawn on day 63. TCRdb's copy holds only in-frame clones and misses some; the assay was immunoSEQ multiplex PCR. The repertoire holds fewer than 400,000 clones, with approximately 90% as singletons. Sequenced here: peripheral blood, sampled in a trial of Ad26.COV2.S vaccine versus placebo. These receptors all stem from a person between 18 and 59 years old who received the Ad26.COV2.S COVID-19 vaccine or a placebo.

V gene TRBV11-1 combines with J gene TRBJ2-5; D possibly matches TRBD1 or TRBD2 (6 bases each). The CDR3 sequence is 16 residues long. V lost 5 bases, J lost 0 bases, and 16 bases lay in between. Germline CDR1 SGHAT, CDR2 FQDESV (reference sequence). CDR3 DNA sequence: TGTGCCAGCAGCCCCGGAGGGGGACTGGACCAAGAGACCCAGTACTTC. Protein sequence: CASSPGGGLDQETQYF.

The chain's CDR3 is CASSLGRVGQPQHF. Here the CDR3 DNA reads TGTGCCAGCAGCTTAGGAAGGGTTGGTCAGCCCCAGCATTTT. The chain employs TRBV7-6 and TRBJ1-5; D gene unclear. Trimming removed 1 base from V and 6 bases from J, with 10 bases in between. CDR3 length: 14 residues. CDR1 is SGHVS, CDR2 FNYEAQ, per germline. The variable domain in full, with the rest retrieved from reference TRBV7-6 and TRBJ1-5, is GAGVSQSPRYKVTKRGQDVALRCDPISGHVSLYWYRQALGQGPEFLTYFNYEAQQDKSGLPNDRFSAERPEGSISTLTIQRTEQRDSAMYRCASSLGRVGQPQHFGDGTRLSIL.

This rearrangement joins TRBV11-1 to TRBJ2-1, with 11 bases that match TRBD1. The length of the CDR3 is 15 residues. CDR1 SGHAT and CDR2 FQDESV come from the germline V gene (reference sequence). The trim removed 5 bases at V and 7 bases at J, leaving 7 bases unmatched. CDR3 amino acids: CASSPDRGRRNEQFF. CDR3 nucleotides: TGTGCCAGCAGCCCGGACAGGGGGCGCAGAAATGAGCAGTTCTTC. Filled out from reference TRBV11-1 and TRBJ2-1, the complete variable domain reads EAEVAQSPRYKITEKSQAVAFWCDPISGHATLYWYRQILGQGPELLVQFQDESVVDDSQLPKDRFSAERLKGVDSTLKIQPAELGDSAMYLCASSPDRGRRNEQFFGPGTRLTVL.

The rearrangement links TRBV3-1 (or the pseudogene TRBV3-2) to TRBJ1-6; perhaps TRBD1 as D (6 bases). The V end lost 0 bases, the J end lost 7 bases, and 13 bases lay between the germline ends. Germline V gene sequence: CDR1 LGHDT, CDR2 YNNKEL (reference sequence). This CDR3 has 16 residues. The CDR3 DNA follows: TGTGCCAGCAGCCAAGATCTTGGAGGGGGGAATTCACCCCTCCACTTT. The encoded protein is CASSQDLGGGNSPLHF.

The CDR3: CSVARQGAGYTF. As DNA, the CDR3 is TGCAGCGTTGCCAGGCAGGGGGCTGGCTACACCTTC. This chain joins TRBV29-1 and TRBJ1-2; 8 positions match TRBD1. V dropped 4 bases and J dropped 7; count of bases not matched to a gene: 5. Germline lookup yields CDR1 SQVTM and CDR2 ANQGSEA. CDR3 length equals 12 residues. Filled out from reference TRBV29-1 and TRBJ1-2, the complete variable domain reads SAVISQKPSRDICQRGTSLTIQCQVDSQVTMMFWYRQQPGQSLTLIATANQGSEATYESGFVIDKFPISRPNLTFSTLTVSNMSPEDSSIYLCSVARQGAGYTFGSGTRLTVV.

The chain has TRBV4-1 and TRBJ2-2; TRBD1 matches at 7 bases. V was clipped by 4 bases and J by 4 bases; unmatched bases: 3. The germline gives CDR1 MGHRA, CDR2 YSYEKL. This CDR3 comprises 14 residues. The CDR3 here is CASSPTGATGELFF. The CDR3 coding sequence is TGCGCCAGCAGCCCAACAGGGGCCACCGGGGAGCTGTTTTTT.

The V gene is TRBV5-4, the J gene TRBJ1-6; no firm D call. V gave up 2 bases and J gave up 7 bases, with 7 bases separating them. In germline, CDR1 is SGHNT, CDR2 YYREEE (reference sequence). The CDR3 sequence is 13 residues long. CDR3 DNA sequence: TGTGCCAGCAGCTTTAGAGGAAATTCACCCCTCCACTTT. Translation: CASSFRGNSPLHF.

Remarks on this clone: The same CDR3 is also encoded by other DNA sequences in this sample. The gene calls are TRBV11-2 and TRBJ2-3; D is uncertain. The CDR3 has 12 residues. Per the germline V gene, CDR1 is SGHAT and CDR2 is FQNNGV. V was shortened by 5 bases and J by 4 bases, with 7 bases between the two germline ends. CDR3 nucleotides: TGTGCCAGCAGCCCTAACGCAGATACGCAGTATTTT. Residues: CASSPNADTQYF.

CDR3 DNA: TGTGCCAGCAGTGAAAGGGGGCTAGCTCTCCGCACAGATACGCAGTATTTT. Translation: CASSERGLALRTDTQYF. The rearrangement uses TRBV6-1 and TRBJ2-3, with 7 bases lining up with TRBD1. Trimming removed 2 bases from V and 1 base from J; junction bases left unmatched: 9. The CDR3 is made up of 17 amino acids. Germline V gene data show CDR1 as MNHNS and CDR2 as SASEGT.

The CDR3 spells CASRGGAENTEAFF. The CDR3 bases are TGTGCCAGCAGGGGGGGGGCGGAGAACACTGAAGCTTTCTTT. This chain joins TRBV6-5 and TRBJ1-1; TRBD1 is a possible D gene (6 bases). The V end lost 6 bases, the J end lost 1 base, and 12 bases lay between the germline ends. CDR1 is MNHEY, CDR2 SVGAGI, per germline. The CDR3 extends over 14 amino acids.